Below are 26 T cell receptor beta chains sequenced from a single sample in a study of cytomegalovirus exposure and HLA in healthy donors. Measured with immunoSEQ multiplex PCR; TCRdb has only the in-frame clones, and not every one. This sample yields some 43,000 clones, of which around 90% are seen a single time; over 5.5% belongs to the top ten. Sequencing was performed on PBMCs. The receptors stem from a man between 18 and 35 years old in good health and CMV-seronegative.

The chain has TRBV5-1 and TRBJ2-5; TRBD2 agrees at 12 bases. Germline CDR1 SGHRS, CDR2 YFSETQ. V shed 4 bases, J shed 4 bases, and the junction held 14 bases outside the gene matches. This CDR3 has 18 amino acids. This CDR3 reads CASSPSTSSGGALETQYF. The CDR3, as DNA: TGCGCCAGCAGCCCAAGTACCTCTAGCGGGGGGGCCTTAGAGACCCAGTACTTC.

The rearrangement links TRBV18 to TRBJ2-7; D possibly corresponds to TRBD1 (5 bases). V was pared by 3 bases and J by 5 bases, with 8 bases between. CDR3 size: 12 residues. Germline V gene sequence: CDR1 KGHSH, CDR2 LQKENI. CDR3 amino acids: CASSPQGHEQYF. The CDR3 nucleotides are TGTGCCAGCTCACCTCAGGGTCACGAGCAGTACTTC.

The chain carries TRBV4-1 and TRBJ2-5; D may be TRBD1 (5 bases). Germline values: CDR1 MGHRA, CDR2 YSYEKL. The CDR3 is 14 residues long. V was trimmed by 0 bases and J by 4 bases, leaving 9 bases between them. The DNA of the CDR3 is TGCGCCAGCAGCCAAGACCCAGGGCGAGAGACCCAGTACTTC. It encodes CASSQDPGRETQYF.

The chain joins TRBV29-1 to TRBJ1-1, with D perhaps matching TRBD1 (5 bases). The CDR3 extends over 13 amino acids. From germline, CDR1 is SQVTM and CDR2 ANQGSEA. V shed 2 bases and J shed 0 bases, with 7 bases lying between them. DNA for the CDR3: TGCAGCGTTGAACAAGGGGTGAACACTGAAGCTTTCTTT. Its translation is CSVEQGVNTEAFF.

This rearrangement joins TRBV7-3 to TRBJ2-2; the D gene is possibly TRBD2 (6 bases). The CDR3 runs to 15 residues. Germline V gene sequence: CDR1 SGHTA, CDR2 FQGTGA. Deletions cut 2 bases from V and 0 bases from J, with 7 bases between. This chain's CDR3 is CASSLAGPNTGELFF. The CDR3 nucleotides read TGTGCCAGCAGCTTAGCGGGGCCGAACACCGGGGAGCTGTTTTTT.

The table lists this clone with a count of one. The rearrangement uses TRBV11-2 and TRBJ2-2; D is uncertain. Trimming removed 5 bases at V and 2 bases at J, with 9 bases between. The CDR3 length is 14 residues. The V gene's germline CDR1 is SGHAT and CDR2 FQNNGV. DNA of the CDR3: TGTGCCAGCAGCCGCCGTGGCAACACCGGGGAGCTGTTTTTT. Translating it yields CASSRRGNTGELFF.

The chain employs TRBV6-1 and TRBJ2-7; the match to TRBD1 covers 8 bases. The CDR3 is 14 amino acids. J gave up 3 bases and V 4 bases, and 5 bases lay outside the gene matches. The V gene's germline CDR1 is MNHNS and CDR2 SASEGT. CDR3 DNA sequence: TGTGCCAGCAGTGGACAGGGGTCAATCTACGAGCAGTACTTC. Amino acid sequence: CASSGQGSIYEQYF.

This clone was seen just once. The gene calls are TRBV9 and TRBJ1-1; no definite D call. V was pared by 4 bases and J by 8 bases, with 9 bases between. CDR1 is SGDLS, CDR2 YYNGEE, per germline. The CDR3 length is 11 residues. The CDR3 loop reads CASSPLFEAFF. The CDR3 region has the DNA TGTGCCAGCAGCCCCCTTTTCGAAGCTTTCTTT.

The V gene is TRBV9, the J gene TRBJ1-1, with 7 bases fitting TRBD1. This CDR3 has 17 amino acids. Germline loops: CDR1 SGDLS, CDR2 YYNGEE. The junction had 18 bases not matched to a gene; V was cut back by 6 bases and J by 4 bases. The CDR3 region has the DNA TGTGCCAGCACCAGAGACTTCAGACAGGGCGTTAGCACTGAAGCTTTCTTT. Translation: CASTRDFRQGVSTEAFF.

The chain is built from TRBV5-6 and TRBJ1-5; 9 bases line up with TRBD1. CDR1 is SGHDT and CDR2 is YYEEEE in the germline V gene. This CDR3 comprises 18 residues. J lost 0 bases, V lost 4 bases, and 11 bases had no gene match. CDR3 in amino acids: CASSLGTGRTYSNQPQHF. The CDR3 DNA reads as TGTGCCAGCAGCCTAGGGACAGGGCGGACTTATAGCAATCAGCCCCAGCATTTT. Using reference TRBV5-6 and TRBJ1-5 for the parts outside the CDR3, the full variable domain is DAGVTQSPTHLIKTRGQQVTLRCSPKSGHDTVSWYQQALGQGPQFIFQYYEEEERQRGNFPDRFSGHQFPNYSSELNVNALLLGDSALYLCASSLGTGRTYSNQPQHFGDGTRLSIL.

The V and J genes are TRBV10-3 and TRBJ2-7; a weak D match, TRBD1 (6 bases). Deletions cut 3 bases from V and 0 bases from J, with 15 bases between. There are 16 residues in the CDR3. Looked up from germline, CDR1 is ENHRY and CDR2 is SYGVKD. The CDR3 sequence: CAISDTGYRSSYEQYF. The CDR3 DNA sequence: TGTGCCATCAGTGATACAGGGTATAGGAGCTCCTACGAGCAGTACTTC.

This chain joins TRBV12-5 and TRBJ1-1; D perhaps matches TRBD1 (5 bases). Germline CDR1 LGHNT, CDR2 FRNRAP. Between the trimmed V and J ends, which lost 2 bases and 4 bases, there was a span of 14 bases. The CDR3 runs to 15 residues. The CDR3 sequence is CASGLMTQGFTEAFF. The CDR3 region has the DNA TGTGCTAGTGGTTTGATGACGCAGGGCTTCACTGAAGCTTTCTTT.

This clone was seen a single time. The rearrangement uses TRBV9 and TRBJ2-1, with 14 positions matching TRBD2. With 4 bases clipped from V and 1 base from J, the junction kept 10 bases outside the gene matches. Looked up from germline, CDR1 is SGDLS and CDR2 is YYNGEE. The CDR3 is made up of 19 amino acids. CDR3 amino acids: CASSPGLAGVQRSYNEQFF. The CDR3 region has the DNA TGTGCCAGCAGCCCGGGACTAGCGGGAGTTCAGAGGTCCTACAATGAGCAGTTCTTC.

The chain joins TRBV9 to TRBJ1-3; possible D gene TRBD1, 5 bases. The CDR3 is 18 amino acids. Germline CDR1 is SGDLS and CDR2 is YYNGEE. V was trimmed by 3 bases and J by 0 bases, leaving 19 bases between them. The CDR3 DNA sequence: TGTGCCAGCAGCGCATTAAACCCGGGACTGGGCTCTGGAAACACCATATATTTT. Its translation is CASSALNPGLGSGNTIYF.

The V and J genes are TRBV5-1 and TRBJ2-5, with 9 bases fitting TRBD2. V gave up 4 bases and J gave up 5 bases; unmatched junction bases: 12. CDR1 is SGHRS, CDR2 YFSETQ, per germline. The CDR3 has 16 amino acids. DNA for the CDR3: TGCGCCAGCAGCCCCCCATTAGCGGGAGATACGGAGACCCAGTACTTC. It is translated as CASSPPLAGDTETQYF.

CDR3 DNA sequence: TGTGCCACCAGCAGAGTTCGGCGGTCGGCCGAGCAGTACTTC. This codes for CATSRVRRSAEQYF. The V call is TRBV15, the J call TRBJ2-7; no clear D gene. In germline, CDR1 is LNHNV, CDR2 YYDKDF (reference sequence). Trimming cost V 1 base and J 6 bases, with 13 bases left between them. The CDR3 spans 14 residues.

The chain has TRBV4-1 and TRBJ2-7, with D unclear. Germline V gene sequence: CDR1 MGHRA, CDR2 YSYEKL. The V gene lost 4 bases and the J gene lost 0 bases, with 10 bases spanning the gap. The CDR3 has 14 residues. For the CDR3, the DNA is TGCGCCAGCAGCCTGACTGGTCTCTCCTACGAGCAGTACTTC. Amino acids: CASSLTGLSYEQYF.

The chain is built from TRBV9 and TRBJ2-3; D not resolved. Trimming shortened V by 0 bases and J by 2 bases, and 7 bases separated the two germline ends. The V gene's germline CDR1 is SGDLS and CDR2 YYNGEE. CDR3 length: 14 amino acids. In DNA form, the CDR3 reads TGTGCCAGCAGCGTAGCACGGTACACAGATACGCAGTATTTT. Encoded protein: CASSVARYTDTQYF.

The chain employs TRBV9 and TRBJ1-3; possible D gene TRBD1, 6 bases. There are 17 residues in the CDR3. Trimming cost V 4 bases and J 0 bases, with 17 bases left between them. Germline loops: CDR1 SGDLS, CDR2 YYNGEE. CDR3 sequence: CASSRIGGRPSGNTIYF. DNA of the CDR3: TGTGCCAGCAGCCGTATCGGGGGGCGACCCTCTGGAAACACCATATATTTT.

This chain uses TRBV11-3 with TRBJ2-5; tentative D call: TRBD2 (6 bases). The germline V gene has CDR1 SGHNT and CDR2 YENEEA. The germline V and J ends were trimmed by 2 bases and 4 bases, with 14 bases remaining between them. The CDR3 has 15 amino acids. CDR3 sequence: CASSLLGGKGETQYF. CDR3 coding DNA: TGTGCCAGCAGCTTATTGGGGGGAAAGGGAGAGACCCAGTACTTC.

The V call is TRBV6-5, the J call TRBJ2-3; TRBD2 might be the D (5 bases). Trimming took off 4 bases at V and 5 bases at J, with 7 bases between the two ends. This CDR3 region has 12 residues. Germline V gene sequence: CDR1 MNHEY, CDR2 SVGAGI. CDR3 in DNA: TGTGCCAGCAGTTTACGGGGAGATACGCAGTATTTT. Its protein product is CASSLRGDTQYF.

The genes are TRBV15 and TRBJ2-7, with 8 bases aligning to TRBD1. CDR1 is LNHNV, CDR2 YYDKDF, per germline (reference sequence). This CDR3 spans 16 amino acids. Unmatched junction bases numbered 5, after V lost 0 bases and J lost 1 base. The CDR3 bases are TGTGCCACCAGCAGAGATGCAGGGGGCAGATCCTACGAGCAGTACTTC. It yields the protein CATSRDAGGRSYEQYF.

The chain joins TRBV9 to TRBJ2-2; D gene ambiguous. CDR3 length: 15 residues. Germline loops: CDR1 SGDLS, CDR2 YYNGEE. V was clipped by 4 bases and J by 1 base, with 11 bases between them. CDR3 sequence: CASSPATKNTGELFF. The CDR3 bases are TGTGCCAGCAGCCCAGCGACCAAGAACACCGGGGAGCTGTTTTTT.

V usage is TRBV11-2 and J usage is TRBJ2-1, with TRBD1 matching 7 bases. The germline CDR1 and CDR2 sequences are SGHAT and FQNNGV. V was pared by 1 base and J by 6 bases, with 12 bases of the junction left unmatched. This CDR3 is 17 amino acids long. This CDR3 reads CASSLGRGTWTGNEQFF. CDR3 in DNA: TGTGCCAGCAGCTTAGGCAGGGGGACGTGGACAGGCAATGAGCAGTTCTTC.

The genes are TRBV7-9 and TRBJ2-3, with 10 bases fitting TRBD2. Germline trimming cut 5 bases from V and 3 bases from J; bases unmatched to any gene: 14. The CDR3 has 18 residues. Germline CDR1 is SEHNR and CDR2 is FQNEAQ (reference sequence). The CDR3 reads CASSPRTSGAPGTDTQYF. The CDR3 DNA sequence: TGTGCCAGCAGCCCGCGGACTAGCGGAGCCCCCGGGACAGATACGCAGTATTTT.

The CDR3 here is CASSFGQGQETQYF. The CDR3 DNA follows: TGTGCCAGCAGCTTCGGACAGGGACAGGAGACCCAGTACTTC. The J gene is TRBJ2-5, the V gene TRBV7-2; 8 nucleotides line up with TRBD1. This CDR3 has 14 amino acids. The V and J ends lost 3 bases and 5 bases, in that order; junction bases with no gene match: 5. The germline gives CDR1 SGHTA, CDR2 FQGNSA.